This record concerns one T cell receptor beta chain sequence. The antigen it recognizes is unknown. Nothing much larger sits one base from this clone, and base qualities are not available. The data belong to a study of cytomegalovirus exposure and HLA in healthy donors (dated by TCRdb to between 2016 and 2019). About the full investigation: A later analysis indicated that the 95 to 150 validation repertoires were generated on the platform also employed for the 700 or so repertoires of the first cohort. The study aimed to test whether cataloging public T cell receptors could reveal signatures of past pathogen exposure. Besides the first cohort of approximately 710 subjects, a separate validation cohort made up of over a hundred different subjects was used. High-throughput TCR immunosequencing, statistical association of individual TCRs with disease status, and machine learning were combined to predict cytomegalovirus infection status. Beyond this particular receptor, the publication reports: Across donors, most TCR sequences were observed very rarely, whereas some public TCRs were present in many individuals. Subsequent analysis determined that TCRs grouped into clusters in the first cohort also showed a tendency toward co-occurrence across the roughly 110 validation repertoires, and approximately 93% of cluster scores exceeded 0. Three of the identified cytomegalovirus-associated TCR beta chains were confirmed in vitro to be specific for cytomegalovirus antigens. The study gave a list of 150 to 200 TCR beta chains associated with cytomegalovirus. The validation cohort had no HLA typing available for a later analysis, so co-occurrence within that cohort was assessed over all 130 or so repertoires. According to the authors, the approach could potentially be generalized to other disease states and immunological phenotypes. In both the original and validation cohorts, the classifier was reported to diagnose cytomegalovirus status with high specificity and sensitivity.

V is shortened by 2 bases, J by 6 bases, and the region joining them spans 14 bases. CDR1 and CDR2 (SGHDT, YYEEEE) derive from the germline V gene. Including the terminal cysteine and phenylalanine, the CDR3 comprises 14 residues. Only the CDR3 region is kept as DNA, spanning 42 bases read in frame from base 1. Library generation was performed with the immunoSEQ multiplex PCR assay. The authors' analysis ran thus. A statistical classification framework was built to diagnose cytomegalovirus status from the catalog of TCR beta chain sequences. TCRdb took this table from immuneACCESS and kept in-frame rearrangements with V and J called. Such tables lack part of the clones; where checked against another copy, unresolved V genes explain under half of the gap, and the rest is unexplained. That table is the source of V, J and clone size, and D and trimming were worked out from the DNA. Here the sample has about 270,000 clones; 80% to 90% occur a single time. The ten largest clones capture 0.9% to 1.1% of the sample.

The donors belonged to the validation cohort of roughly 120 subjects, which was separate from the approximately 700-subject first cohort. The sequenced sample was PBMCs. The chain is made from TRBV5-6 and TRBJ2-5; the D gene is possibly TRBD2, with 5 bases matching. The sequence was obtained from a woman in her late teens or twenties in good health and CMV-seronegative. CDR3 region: CASSLGWGAKTQYF. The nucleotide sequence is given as TGTGCCAGCAGCTTAGGGTGGGGAGCAAAGACCCAGTACTTC. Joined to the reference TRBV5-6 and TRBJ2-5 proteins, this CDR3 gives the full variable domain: DAGVTQSPTHLIKTRGQQVTLRCSPKSGHDTVSWYQQALGQGPQFIFQYYEEEERQRGNFPDRFSGHQFPNYSSELNVNALLLGDSALYLCASSLGWGAKTQYFGPGTRLLVL.